The sequence of this T cell receptor (beta chain) was determined in a study of cytomegalovirus exposure and HLA in healthy donors. Looking at the study overall: It was reported in a later analysis that the 95 to 150 validation repertoires used the same platform as the roughly 670 first-cohort repertoires.

This clone appeared once. Other DNA variants within this sample encode the same CDR3. Data came from immunoSEQ multiplex PCR; TCRdb stores just in-frame clones and leaves some out. The data show about 160,000 clones, with approximately 87% seen just once and under 7% held by the top ten. Among the 90 to 150 subjects of the validation cohort, separate from the 666-subject first cohort, were the donors. The sequenced material came from PBMCs. The sequence came from a woman younger than 45 in good health and CMV-seronegative.

As DNA, the CDR3 is TGTGCCAGCAGTGTTACTGGGGCTTACGAGCAGTACTTC. Residues: CASSVTGAYEQYF. The chain carries TRBV27 and TRBJ2-7; tentatively, D is TRBD1 (5 bases). The CDR3 loop spans 13 amino acids. Trimming stripped 5 bases from V and 4 bases from J, with 12 bases between. Germline V lookup: CDR1 MNHEY, CDR2 SMNVEV (reference sequence).